The entry that follows covers one T cell receptor beta chain sequence. Germline values: CDR1 SEHNR, CDR2 FQNEAQ (reference sequence). Germline trimming cut 2 bases from V and 4 bases from J; bases unmatched to any gene: 11. The CDR3 contains 18 residues. This sample stems from a study of blood T cell repertoires in COVID-19. Overall study context: Samples representing acute and convalescent COVID-19 were sourced from the United States, Italy and Spain. The analysed material was cDNA or gDNA that came from T cells, B-cell-depleted T cells, or PBMCs.

Source study methods: The assay estimated nucleated cells by amplifying reference gene primers. Profiled with immunoSEQ multiplex PCR; TCRdb holds only in-frame clones, not every one. The V and J calls and clone size are taken from that table; D and trimming were inferred from the DNA. This sample carries fewer than 350,000 clones, about four fifths of them seen once, and the ten largest clones take 2.5% to 3%. The TCR sequence derives from an older woman with active or convalescent COVID-19. This chain connects TRBV7-9 to TRBJ2-6, with 7 bases identical to TRBD2. Sequencing was done on a sample of peripheral blood. CDR3 DNA: TGTGCCAGCAGCTTACCACTACCGGGGGGAGTCGGGGCCAACGTCCTGACTTTC. This gives the protein CASSLPLPGGVGANVLTF.